These T cell receptor beta chains were read from a single sample in a study of blood T cell repertoires in COVID-19. The repertoire was sequenced with immunoSEQ multiplex PCR; TCRdb's copy has only in-frame clones and lacks some. Among 150,000 to 200,000 clones listed, roughly 88% were seen once. The sequencing sample was made of PBMCs or T cells enriched from blood (not recorded which). These TCRs come from a man aged 65 to 85 who had been exposed to COVID-19. The CDR3 runs from the conserved cysteine through the conserved F or W. The D gene is left open where the match is weak. The size field is filled for only some rows; it gives once, few, many or a size class.

j_gene: TRBJ2-1
abundance: -
len: 15
v_gene: TRBV7-2
d_gene: -
CDR3nt: TGTGCCAGCAGCTTAGCGGCAGGCGCGAAAGATGAGCAGTTCTTC
CDR3aa: CASSLAAGAKDEQFF

j_gene: TRBJ2-1
abundance: -
len: 15
v_gene: TRBV7-9
d_gene: -
CDR3nt: TGTGCCAGCAGCTTAACGCAGGGTTCCTACAATGAGCAGTTCTTC
CDR3aa: CASSLTQGSYNEQFF

j_gene: TRBJ1-1
abundance: -
len: 17
v_gene: TRBV5-1
d_gene: TRBD1
CDR3nt: TGCGCCAGCAGCTTGTCGCGGGACAGGGGGTTTGGCACTGAAGCTTTCTTT
CDR3aa: CASSLSRDRGFGTEAFF

j_gene: TRBJ1-2
abundance: -
len: 15
v_gene: TRBV4-3
d_gene: TRBD1
CDR3nt: TGCGCCAGCAGCCAAGGAAACGACAGGGTCAGTGGCTACACCTTC
CDR3aa: CASSQGNDRVSGYTF

j_gene: TRBJ2-3
abundance: -
len: 15
v_gene: TRBV9
d_gene: -
CDR3nt: TGTGCCAGCAGCGTAGGGGTAGCGGTCACAGATACGCAGTATTTT
CDR3aa: CASSVGVAVTDTQYF

j_gene: TRBJ1-5
abundance: -
len: 12
v_gene: TRBV12-3/TRBV12-4
d_gene: -
CDR3nt: TGTGCCAGCAGCCCGGAGTATCAGCCCCAGCATTTT
CDR3aa: CASSPEYQPQHF

j_gene: TRBJ2-1
abundance: -
len: 15
v_gene: TRBV29-1
d_gene: TRBD2
CDR3nt: TGCAGCGTTGCGGGGGGGGGCGTACGGAACAATGAGCAGTTCTTC
CDR3aa: CSVAGGGVRNNEQFF

j_gene: TRBJ2-1
abundance: -
len: 15
v_gene: TRBV11-2
d_gene: TRBD2
CDR3nt: TGTGCCAGCAGCTTCCTAGGACTAGCACAAAATGAGCAGTTCTTC
CDR3aa: CASSFLGLAQNEQFF

j_gene: TRBJ1-1
abundance: once
len: 15
v_gene: TRBV19
d_gene: -
CDR3nt: TGTGCCAGTAGTCCTTGGACAGATTTGAACACTGAAGCTTTCTTT
CDR3aa: CASSPWTDLNTEAFF

j_gene: TRBJ1-4
abundance: -
len: 13
v_gene: TRBV2
d_gene: -
CDR3nt: TGTGCCAGCAGTGGACAGTTTAATGAAAAACTGTTTTTT
CDR3aa: CASSGQFNEKLFF

j_gene: TRBJ1-3
abundance: few
len: 17
v_gene: TRBV5-1
d_gene: -
CDR3nt: TGCGCCAGCAGCTTAGGGGTACAGGCTCTCGGGGGGAACACCATATATTTT
CDR3aa: CASSLGVQALGGNTIYF

j_gene: TRBJ2-7
abundance: once
len: 15
v_gene: TRBV13
d_gene: -
CDR3nt: TGTGCCAGCAGCTCAGGGGGGGCGGGGGCCTACGAGCAGTACTTC
CDR3aa: CASSSGGAGAYEQYF

j_gene: TRBJ2-7
abundance: few
len: 11
v_gene: TRBV30
d_gene: -
CDR3nt: TGTGCCTGGAGCTTATCCTACGAGCAGTACTTC
CDR3aa: CAWSLSYEQYF

j_gene: TRBJ1-2
abundance: -
len: 14
v_gene: TRBV6-1
d_gene: -
CDR3nt: TGTGCCAGCAGTGAAGCTAGGCTGGGGCACGGCTACACCTTC
CDR3aa: CASSEARLGHGYTF

j_gene: TRBJ2-1
abundance: -
len: 13
v_gene: TRBV7-8
d_gene: -
CDR3nt: TGTGCCAGCAGCCCCCAGCGGACGCGGACTCAGTTCTTC
CDR3aa: CASSPQRTRTQFF

j_gene: TRBJ1-2
abundance: once
len: 15
v_gene: TRBV7-2
d_gene: TRBD1
CDR3nt: TGTGCCAGCAGCTTAGGGCAGGGGGCAGACTATGGCTACACCTTC
CDR3aa: CASSLGQGADYGYTF

j_gene: TRBJ2-5
abundance: once
len: 14
v_gene: TRBV5-1
d_gene: TRBD1
CDR3nt: TGCGCCAGCAGCTTGGGACAGGGTGGGGAGACCCAGTACTTC
CDR3aa: CASSLGQGGETQYF

j_gene: TRBJ2-1
abundance: -
len: 16
v_gene: TRBV15
d_gene: -
CDR3nt: TGTGCCACCAGCAAACCGGGACAAGTACGGGTCAATGAGCAGTTCTTC
CDR3aa: CATSKPGQVRVNEQFF

j_gene: TRBJ2-2
abundance: -
len: 15
v_gene: TRBV11-2
d_gene: -
CDR3nt: TGTGCCAGCACCTATTCACAGGGAAACACCGGGGAGCTGTTTTTT
CDR3aa: CASTYSQGNTGELFF

j_gene: TRBJ2-7
abundance: -
len: 16
v_gene: TRBV4-1
d_gene: TRBD1
CDR3nt: TGCGCCAGCAGCCTGACTACAGGGGACCGGTCCTACGAGCAGTACTTC
CDR3aa: CASSLTTGDRSYEQYF

j_gene: TRBJ1-3
abundance: many
len: 15
v_gene: TRBV7-2
d_gene: -
CDR3nt: TGTGCCAGCAGCTCGCAGGGTGGGGCTGGAAACACCATATATTTT
CDR3aa: CASSSQGGAGNTIYF

j_gene: TRBJ2-3
abundance: -
len: 15
v_gene: TRBV19
d_gene: -
CDR3nt: TGTGCCAGTAGTATTAAGGGGCTTAGCACAGATACGCAGTATTTT
CDR3aa: CASSIKGLSTDTQYF

j_gene: TRBJ1-2
abundance: once
len: 15
v_gene: TRBV7-6
d_gene: TRBD1
CDR3nt: TGTGCCAGCAGCTCCGGACAGGGGCTAAACTATGGCTACACCTTC
CDR3aa: CASSSGQGLNYGYTF

j_gene: TRBJ1-2
abundance: -
len: 14
v_gene: TRBV30
d_gene: -
CDR3nt: TGTGCCTGGAGTGTCAACCAGGGTATGGGTGGCTACACCTTC
CDR3aa: CAWSVNQGMGGYTF

j_gene: TRBJ2-1
abundance: -
len: 19
v_gene: TRBV10-1
d_gene: TRBD2
CDR3nt: TGCGCCAGCAGTGAGTCGTTATGGGGTAGCGGGGGGACCTACAATGAGCAGTTCTTC
CDR3aa: CASSESLWGSGGTYNEQFF

j_gene: TRBJ2-1
abundance: -
len: 16
v_gene: TRBV19
d_gene: TRBD2
CDR3nt: TGTGCCAGTTTGGGACTAGCGGGGGGCTCCTACAATGAGCAGTTCTTC
CDR3aa: CASLGLAGGSYNEQFF

j_gene: TRBJ2-1
abundance: -
len: 16
v_gene: TRBV28
d_gene: TRBD1
CDR3nt: TGTGCCAGCAGTTTAAGACAGGGGAAAGGCTGGGATGAGCAGTTCTTC
CDR3aa: CASSLRQGKGWDEQFF

j_gene: TRBJ1-1
abundance: -
len: 15
v_gene: TRBV7-9
d_gene: -
CDR3nt: TGTGCCAGCACCTCGCAGCAGACAGGCCCCTCTGGAGCTTTCTTT
CDR3aa: CASTSQQTGPSGAFF

j_gene: TRBJ1-6
abundance: -
len: 14
v_gene: TRBV6-5
d_gene: TRBD1
CDR3nt: TGTGCCAGCAGAAGACAGGGGTTGGGTTCACCCCTCCACTTT
CDR3aa: CASRRQGLGSPLHF

j_gene: TRBJ2-1
abundance: -
len: 15
v_gene: TRBV11-3
d_gene: TRBD2
CDR3nt: TGTGCCAGCAGCCCCGGGGTAGCGGGGTTCAATGAGCAGTTCTTC
CDR3aa: CASSPGVAGFNEQFF

j_gene: TRBJ1-2
abundance: -
len: 13
v_gene: TRBV6-6
d_gene: -
CDR3nt: TGTGCCAGCAGAGGACAGAGTTTCGATGGCTACACCTTC
CDR3aa: CASRGQSFDGYTF

j_gene: TRBJ2-3
abundance: -
len: 13
v_gene: TRBV27
d_gene: -
CDR3nt: TGTGCCAGCAAGTTAGAGCCGGCAGATACGCAGTATTTT
CDR3aa: CASKLEPADTQYF

j_gene: TRBJ2-6
abundance: -
len: 15
v_gene: TRBV19
d_gene: -
CDR3nt: TGTGCCAGTAGAATGGTCGGGTCTGGGGCCAACGTCCTGACTTTC
CDR3aa: CASRMVGSGANVLTF

j_gene: TRBJ2-1
abundance: -
len: 16
v_gene: TRBV5-1
d_gene: -
CDR3nt: TGCGCCAGCAGCCCAGAGACTCGTAGCTCCTACAATGAGCAGTTCTTC
CDR3aa: CASSPETRSSYNEQFF

j_gene: TRBJ1-1
abundance: few
len: 15
v_gene: TRBV28
d_gene: -
CDR3nt: TGTGCCAGCAGTTTAGCCGGGACGGGAGGCGCTGAAGCTTTCTTT
CDR3aa: CASSLAGTGGAEAFF

j_gene: TRBJ2-3
abundance: -
len: 15
v_gene: TRBV7-9
d_gene: -
CDR3nt: TGTGCCAGCAGCTTAGTAGGGGCCCCCACAGATACGCAGTATTTT
CDR3aa: CASSLVGAPTDTQYF

j_gene: TRBJ1-4
abundance: -
len: 15
v_gene: TRBV7-2
d_gene: TRBD1
CDR3nt: TGTGCCAGCAGCTGGACCGGGACAGGGCTGGAAAAACTGTTTTTT
CDR3aa: CASSWTGTGLEKLFF

j_gene: TRBJ1-2
abundance: -
len: 16
v_gene: TRBV5-1
d_gene: TRBD1
CDR3nt: TGCGCCAGCAGCTTGGATGGTCAGGGGGCGCGATATGGCTACACCTTC
CDR3aa: CASSLDGQGARYGYTF

j_gene: TRBJ1-2
abundance: -
len: 13
v_gene: TRBV5-6
d_gene: -
CDR3nt: TGTGCCAGCAGCTTGGCGGGAGTTGATGGCTACACCTTC
CDR3aa: CASSLAGVDGYTF

j_gene: TRBJ1-3
abundance: -
len: 15
v_gene: TRBV7-2
d_gene: -
CDR3nt: TGTGCCAGCAGCCTCGACAGAACCTCTGGAAACACCATATATTTT
CDR3aa: CASSLDRTSGNTIYF

j_gene: TRBJ1-6
abundance: -
len: 13
v_gene: TRBV3-1/TRBV3-2
d_gene: -
CDR3nt: TGTGCCAGCAGCACGACCCTAGGTTCACCCCTCCACTTT
CDR3aa: CASSTTLGSPLHF

j_gene: TRBJ2-1
abundance: -
len: 16
v_gene: TRBV10-1
d_gene: TRBD2
CDR3nt: TGCGCCAGCAGTGAGTCTCCGGGGACTAGCGGTCCAAGTGGGTTCTTC
CDR3aa: CASSESPGTSGPSGFF

j_gene: TRBJ2-3
abundance: -
len: 15
v_gene: TRBV18
d_gene: TRBD1
CDR3nt: TGTGCCAGCTCACCCGGGACAGGGGGCCAAGATACGCAGTATTTT
CDR3aa: CASSPGTGGQDTQYF

j_gene: TRBJ1-2
abundance: -
len: 13
v_gene: TRBV28
d_gene: -
CDR3nt: TGTGCCAGCAGCCCCCAGGACTCTTATGGCTACACCTTC
CDR3aa: CASSPQDSYGYTF

j_gene: TRBJ1-3
abundance: -
len: 16
v_gene: TRBV28
d_gene: -
CDR3nt: TGTGCCAGCAGTCTCCCACAGGGTAGCCTTGGAAACACCATATATTTT
CDR3aa: CASSLPQGSLGNTIYF

j_gene: TRBJ1-1
abundance: few
len: 13
v_gene: TRBV12-3/TRBV12-4
d_gene: -
CDR3nt: TGTGCCAGCTCTCTAGGGGGAAACACTGAAGCTTTCTTT
CDR3aa: CASSLGGNTEAFF

j_gene: TRBJ2-2
abundance: -
len: 12
v_gene: TRBV25-1
d_gene: -
CDR3nt: TGTGCCAGCAAAAGGGGGAACGGGGAGCTGTTTTTT
CDR3aa: CASKRGNGELFF

j_gene: TRBJ2-3
abundance: -
len: 15
v_gene: TRBV7-8
d_gene: -
CDR3nt: TGTGCCAGCAGCCCCCGCGCGGGAAACACAGATACGCAGTATTTT
CDR3aa: CASSPRAGNTDTQYF

j_gene: TRBJ2-1
abundance: -
len: 18
v_gene: TRBV28
d_gene: TRBD2
CDR3nt: TGTGCCAGCAGTTTACGTGGTGCGCGGGAGGGGGGGTGGAATGAGCAGTTCTTC
CDR3aa: CASSLRGAREGGWNEQFF

j_gene: TRBJ2-3
abundance: -
len: 13
v_gene: TRBV10-3
d_gene: TRBD2
CDR3nt: TGTGCCATAGCGGGAGCTAGCACAGATACGCAGTATTTT
CDR3aa: CAIAGASTDTQYF

j_gene: TRBJ2-3
abundance: -
len: 17
v_gene: TRBV27
d_gene: TRBD2
CDR3nt: TGTGCCAGCAGTCCTGGCGGGGGGGCCTCACCAAGGGATACGCAGTATTTT
CDR3aa: CASSPGGGASPRDTQYF

j_gene: TRBJ2-2
abundance: -
len: 14
v_gene: TRBV18
d_gene: -
CDR3nt: TGTGCCAGCTCACCCAGAGGCGGCACCGGGGAGCTGTTTTTT
CDR3aa: CASSPRGGTGELFF